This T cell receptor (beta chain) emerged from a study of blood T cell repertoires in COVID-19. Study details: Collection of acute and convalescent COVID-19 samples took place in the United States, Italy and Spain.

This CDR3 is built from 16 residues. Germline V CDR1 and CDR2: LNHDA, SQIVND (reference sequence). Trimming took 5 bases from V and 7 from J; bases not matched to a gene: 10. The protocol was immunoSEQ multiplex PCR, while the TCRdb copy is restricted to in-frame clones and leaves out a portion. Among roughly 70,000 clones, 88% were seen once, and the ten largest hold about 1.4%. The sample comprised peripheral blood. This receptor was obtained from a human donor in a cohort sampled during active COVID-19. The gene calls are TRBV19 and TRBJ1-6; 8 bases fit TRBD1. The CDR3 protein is CASSPPGQGRNSPLHF. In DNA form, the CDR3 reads TGTGCCAGTAGTCCTCCCGGACAGGGACGCAATTCACCCCTCCACTTT.